The clone carrying this T cell receptor beta chain has a handful of counts. Its target is not known. Per germline, CDR1 MNHEY and CDR2 SMNVEV (reference sequence). The CDR3 loop spans 15 amino acids. J gave up 3 bases and V 6 bases, and 5 bases lay outside the gene matches. In TCRdb, the 5' RACE reads were re-called with MiXCR into one record per CDR3 protein. The repertoire holds about 200,000 distinct CDR3 sequences, with roughly 13% as singletons. This entry comes from a study of CD8 T cells in ankylosing spondylitis. Overall study findings and caveats: Characteristic of ankylosing spondylitis blood, it appeared, was a TCR beta motif comprising several highly homologous variants.

Sequenced: blood, either unsorted or a sorted T cell fraction (not recorded which). The genes are TRBV27 and TRBJ2-7; 13 positions match TRBD2. The origin of this receptor is a male donor with ankylosing spondylitis or in good health (not recorded which). CDR3 DNA sequence: TGTGCCAGCAGACTAGCGGGAGGGTTAGTCTACGAGCAGTACTTC. Translated, it gives CASRLAGGLVYEQYF.